The next 17 T cell receptor beta chains were all read from a single sample in a study of chemoradiotherapy in HPV16-positive cancers. TCRdb's copy holds only in-frame clones and misses some; the assay was immunoSEQ multiplex PCR. The sample yields approximately 9,000 clones, about 80% seen once. Sequenced material: blood, taken from a patient who underwent chemoradiotherapy. These receptors all stem from a human donor with HPV-associated anogenital cancer.

CDR3 sequence (DNA): TGTGCCAGCAGTGAGGGATATAGCAATCAGCCCCAGCATTTT. As protein: CASSEGYSNQPQHF. This chain uses TRBV6-1 with TRBJ1-5; no reliable D call. The V and J ends lost 3 bases and 0 bases respectively, with 6 bases between them. This CDR3 comprises 14 residues. The V gene's germline CDR1 is MNHNS and CDR2 SASEGT.

The chain uses TRBV7-3 and TRBJ2-3; 9 bases match TRBD2. CDR1 is SGHTA and CDR2 is FQGTGA in the germline V gene. The J segment lost 5 bases and the V segment lost 5 bases, leaving 8 bases of the junction unmatched. The CDR3 has 15 amino acids. CDR3 sequence reads: CASSEALAGRDTQYF. CDR3 DNA: TGTGCCAGCAGCGAGGCCCTAGCGGGGCGAGATACGCAGTATTTT.

V gene TRBV11-1 combines with J gene TRBJ1-1, with D tentatively TRBD1 (6 bases). V lost 3 bases and J 0 bases, leaving 11 bases between the germline ends. The CDR3 length is 15 residues. Germline V gene lookup returns CDR1 SGHAT and CDR2 FQDESV (reference sequence). The CDR3 here is CASSLEGGMNTEAFF. For the CDR3, the DNA is TGTGCCAGCAGCTTGGAGGGGGGCATGAACACTGAAGCTTTCTTT.

This rearrangement joins TRBV18 to TRBJ1-1; no reliable D call. V was shortened by 2 bases and J by 3 bases, with 10 bases between the two germline ends. The CDR3 is 14 amino acids. Looked up from germline, CDR1 is KGHSH and CDR2 is LQKENI. CDR3 region: CASSPGGADTEAFF. The CDR3 region has the DNA TGTGCCAGCTCACCAGGTGGTGCTGACACTGAAGCTTTCTTT.

The chain has TRBV6-4 and TRBJ2-1, with 11 bases identical to TRBD2. Germline values: CDR1 MRHNA, CDR2 SNTAGT. With 0 bases clipped from V and 6 bases from J, the junction kept 1 base outside the gene matches. This CDR3 is built from 15 residues. In nucleotides, the CDR3 is TGTGCCAGCAGTGACTCTAGCGGGGGGGCCAATGAGCAGTTCTTC. Its protein is CASSDSSGGANEQFF.

This sequence joins TRBV7-8 and TRBJ1-4; weak D call: TRBD1 (5 bases). Per the germline V gene, CDR1 is SGHVS and CDR2 is FQNEAQ. Trimming removed 10 bases at V and 2 bases at J, with 14 bases between. The CDR3 runs to 14 residues. As DNA, the CDR3 is TGTGCCACCCAGGGCCTGAGGACTAATGAAAAACTGTTTTTT. Amino acids: CATQGLRTNEKLFF.

This rearrangement joins TRBV9 to TRBJ2-1, with D unresolved. The CDR3 totals 11 residues. Germline CDR1 reads SGDLS; CDR2 reads YYNGEE. V lost 0 bases to trimming and J lost 8 bases, with 3 bases between them. The DNA for the CDR3 is TGTGCCAGCAGCGTAGACGATGAGCAGTTCTTC. Its translation: CASSVDDEQFF.

This clone appeared a few times. The genes are TRBV7-8 and TRBJ2-7, with 9 positions matching TRBD1. There are 15 residues in the CDR3. With V trimmed by 1 base and J by 3 bases, 4 bases remained unmatched. The germline CDR1 and CDR2 sequences are SGHVS and FQNEAQ. CDR3 residues: CASSLVGTGFYEQYF. For the CDR3, the DNA is TGTGCCAGCAGCTTAGTCGGGACAGGGTTCTACGAGCAGTACTTC.

The chain carries TRBV4-3 and TRBJ1-2; D perhaps matches TRBD1 (6 bases). Trimming left V 0 bases short and J 3 bases short, with 17 bases between. Germline assignment: CDR1 LGHNA and CDR2 YSLEER. The CDR3 totals 17 residues. The CDR3 coding sequence is TGCGCCAGCAGCCAAGATACTTCGCGGGGGGCGGACTATGGCTACACCTTC. Encoded protein: CASSQDTSRGADYGYTF.

V usage is TRBV6-5 and J usage is TRBJ2-6; D is unclear. The CDR3 runs to 15 residues. CDR1 is MNHEY and CDR2 is SVGAGI in the germline V gene. Trimming stripped 5 bases from V and 0 bases from J, with 8 bases between. The CDR3 region is CASSPAHSGANVLTF. The DNA of the CDR3 is TGTGCCAGCAGTCCGGCCCACTCTGGGGCCAACGTCCTGACTTTC.

V usage is TRBV19 and J usage is TRBJ1-1; D is unclear. Germline V lookup: CDR1 LNHDA, CDR2 SQIVND (reference sequence). The CDR3 spans 17 residues. The germline V and J ends were trimmed by 4 bases and 0 bases, with 18 bases remaining between them. This chain's CDR3 is CASSSGQTLGVNTEAFF. CDR3 nucleotide sequence: TGTGCCAGTAGTAGTGGGCAGACGTTGGGTGTGAACACTGAAGCTTTCTTT. Variable domain in full (rest from reference TRBV19 and TRBJ1-1): DGGITQSPKYLFRKEGQNVTLSCEQNLNHDAMYWYRQDPGQGLRLIYYSQIVNDFQKGDIAEGYSVSREKKESFPLTVTSAQKNPTAFYLCASSSGQTLGVNTEAFFGQGTRLTVV.

The rearrangement uses TRBV19 and TRBJ2-7; 7 nucleotides agree with TRBD1. The CDR3 is 14 amino acids. V lost 8 bases, J lost 1 base, and 8 bases stayed unmatched. The germline V gene has CDR1 LNHDA and CDR2 SQIVND (reference sequence). The CDR3 protein is CASRRRQGSYEQYF. Written as DNA, the CDR3 is TGTGCCAGTCGCCGCAGACAGGGATCCTACGAGCAGTACTTC.

The genes are TRBV7-9 and TRBJ1-2; D is unresolved. V shed 9 bases and J shed 2 bases, with 10 bases lying between them. Looked up from germline, CDR1 is SEHNR and CDR2 is FQNEAQ (reference sequence). The CDR3 sequence is 12 residues long. CDR3 DNA: TGTGCCAGTGGGTCGGCGAACTATGGCTACACCTTC. It yields the protein CASGSANYGYTF.

This clone was recorded once. The DNA of the CDR3 is TGTGCCAGTATGGCGGGGGCAAGGCGGTACGAGACCCAGTACTTC. Protein: CASMAGARRYETQYF. The chain is built from TRBV19 and TRBJ2-5; weak D call: TRBD2 (7 bases). Germline V gene sequence: CDR1 LNHDA, CDR2 SQIVND (reference sequence). The CDR3 has 15 residues. The V end lost 7 bases, the J end lost 5 bases, and 20 bases lay between the germline ends.

The chain has TRBV6-5 and TRBJ1-2; D ambiguous. Looked up from germline, CDR1 is MNHEY and CDR2 is SVGAGI. CDR3 length: 13 amino acids. The ends were cut back, 2 bases at V and 7 bases at J, with 11 bases in the middle. CDR3 in DNA: TGTGCCAGCAGTTACGAGACCGTATCTGGCTACACCTTC. Its protein product is CASSYETVSGYTF.

This chain connects TRBV11-3 to TRBJ2-7, with a possible D match to TRBD1 (7 bases). CDR3 length: 13 residues. The germline gives CDR1 SGHNT, CDR2 YENEEA. Trimming stripped 5 bases from V and 5 bases from J, with 13 bases between. The CDR3 region is CASSRGTADEQYF. The CDR3 DNA is TGTGCCAGCAGCCGGGGGACAGCGGACGAGCAGTACTTC.

The J gene is TRBJ2-3, the V gene TRBV5-1; the D is unclear. Germline loops: CDR1 SGHRS, CDR2 YFSETQ. This CDR3 contains 15 residues. V shed 0 bases and J shed 2 bases, with 10 bases lying between them. CDR3 in DNA: TGCGCCAGCAGCTTGGCCTCTCCGGTCACAGATACGCAGTATTTT. Its protein product is CASSLASPVTDTQYF.